The 30 T cell receptor beta chains in this list originate from one sample, sequenced in a study of OX40 agonist ivuxolimab in advanced cancers. Generated by immunoSEQ multiplex PCR, the TCRdb table keeps only in-frame clones and is missing some. Of approximately 70,000 clones in the sample, about 88% were seen once. The sample consisted of CD4+ or CD8+ T cells sorted from blood, taken in a trial of the OX40 agonist ivuxolimab. The receptors originated from an adult with an advanced solid tumor such as melanoma, head and neck, liver or kidney cancer.

V usage is TRBV28 and J usage is TRBJ2-3; D unclear. V lost 2 bases and J 0 bases, leaving 6 bases between the germline ends. Germline-derived CDR1 and CDR2 are MDHEN and SYDVKM. The CDR3 runs to 14 residues. This CDR3 is CASSLSTSTDTQYF. The DNA of the CDR3 is TGTGCCAGCAGTTTAAGTACTAGCACAGATACGCAGTATTTT. The variable domain in full, with the rest retrieved from reference TRBV28 and TRBJ2-3, is DVKVTQSSRYLVKRTGEKVFLECVQDMDHENMFWYRQDPGLGLRLIYFSYDVKMKEKGDIPEGYSVSREKKERFSLILESASTNQTSMYLCASSLSTSTDTQYFGPGTRLTVL.

The rearrangement links TRBV5-4 to TRBJ2-1; D may be TRBD2 (7 bases). Looked up from germline, CDR1 is SGHNT and CDR2 is YYREEE (reference sequence). The CDR3 runs 15 residues. V dropped 1 base and J dropped 5 bases, with 13 bases sitting between them. CDR3 sequence reads: CASSLPGGAHNEQFF. For the CDR3, the DNA is TGTGCCAGCAGCTTGCCGGGGGGCGCCCACAATGAGCAGTTCTTC.

This clone was seen more than once but under ten times. This chain connects TRBV4-1 to TRBJ1-2; 10 nucleotides line up with TRBD1. This CDR3 contains 15 residues. CDR1 and CDR2 (germline): MGHRA, YSYEKL. After removal of 3 bases from V and 1 base from J, the junction contained 2 bases not matched to a gene. The CDR3 DNA is TGCGCCAGCAGCCAGGGGACAGGGGTTAACTATGGCTACACCTTC. This gives the protein CASSQGTGVNYGYTF.

V is TRBV19 and J is TRBJ2-7; 9 bases line up with TRBD1. Trimming at V came to 5 bases and at J to 2 bases, leaving 10 bases not matched to a gene. Germline V gene data show CDR1 as LNHDA and CDR2 as SQIVND (reference sequence). The CDR3 sequence is 16 residues long. The CDR3 coding sequence is TGTGCCAGTAGTCTCCCCCTGGGACAGGGAACCTACGAGCAGTACTTC. Its translation: CASSLPLGQGTYEQYF.

This clone is a singleton in its sample. The chain employs TRBV6-1 and TRBJ1-1; weak D call: TRBD1 (6 bases). Per germline, CDR1 MNHNS and CDR2 SASEGT. This CDR3 region has 14 residues. Trimming took off 6 bases at V and 7 bases at J, with 18 bases between the two ends. This chain's CDR3 is CASSAQGLGSEAFF. In nucleotides, the CDR3 is TGTGCCAGCAGCGCACAGGGTCTGGGCAGTGAAGCTTTCTTT.

The J gene is TRBJ2-5, the V gene TRBV19; a possible D gene is TRBD2 (5 bases). The end of the DNA aligns better with TRBJ2-7, so the J call may be wrong. The CDR3 is 14 residues long. The V gene's germline CDR1 is LNHDA and CDR2 SQIVND (reference sequence). The CDR3 loop reads CASSSGTSSYEQYF. The CDR3 DNA is TGTGCCAGTAGTTCGGGAACTAGCTCCTACGAGCAGTACTTC.

This chain joins TRBV19 and TRBJ2-2; weak D call: TRBD2 (6 bases). Trimming removed 8 bases from V and 5 bases from J, with 15 bases in between. The CDR3 runs 14 residues. In germline, CDR1 is LNHDA, CDR2 SQIVND (reference sequence). The CDR3 DNA reads as TGTGCCAGTCGGAATTATGGGACTACCGGGGAGCTGTTTTTT. The encoded protein is CASRNYGTTGELFF.

Only a few counts were recorded for this clone. The CDR3 here is CASSLAGANTGELFF. Written as DNA, the CDR3 is TGCGCCAGCAGCTTGGCGGGGGCGAACACCGGGGAGCTGTTTTTT. The rearrangement joins TRBV5-1 to TRBJ2-2, with D possibly being TRBD2 (6 bases). The germline V gene has CDR1 SGHRS and CDR2 YFSETQ. V lost 0 bases, J lost 0 bases, and 6 bases lay in between. The CDR3 loop spans 15 amino acids.

The chain links TRBV7-9 to TRBJ1-2, with no clear D. Trimming pared 3 bases from V and 3 bases from J, leaving 5 bases between. Germline V lookup: CDR1 SEHNR, CDR2 FQNEAQ (reference sequence). The CDR3 contains 12 residues. The CDR3 protein is CASSLRDYGYTF. As DNA, the CDR3 is TGTGCCAGCAGCTTGCGAGACTATGGCTACACCTTC.

The chain has TRBV5-4 and TRBJ2-5; 7 bases match TRBD1. The CDR3 extends over 15 amino acids. CDR1 and CDR2 from the germline V gene are SGHNT and YYREEE (reference sequence). The ends lost 0 bases at V and 5 bases at J; junction bases unmatched: 7. The CDR3 loop reads CASSLALGQAETQYF. The CDR3 nucleotides read TGTGCCAGCAGCTTGGCCTTAGGACAGGCTGAGACCCAGTACTTC.

The chain employs TRBV2 and TRBJ2-5, with a tentative D call TRBD1 (5 bases). Germline assignment: CDR1 SNHLY and CDR2 FYNNEI. Trimming pared 3 bases from V and 5 bases from J, leaving 13 bases between. The CDR3 runs 14 residues. CDR3 in amino acids: CASSEFRVGETQYF. DNA for the CDR3: TGTGCCAGCAGTGAGTTCAGGGTGGGGGAGACCCAGTACTTC.

The rearrangement joins TRBV4-2 to TRBJ2-3, with 10 nucleotides matching TRBD2. The CDR3 is 17 residues long. The J segment lost 2 bases and the V segment lost 2 bases, leaving 7 bases of the junction unmatched. CDR1 is LGHNA and CDR2 is YNFKEQ in the germline V gene. The CDR3 DNA reads TGTGCCAGCAGCCAATTTTCTAGCGGGAGACTCACAGATACGCAGTATTTT. This sequence encodes CASSQFSSGRLTDTQYF.

Worth noting for this clone: This specimen includes other DNA sequences encoding the same CDR3. CDR3 sequence: CASSLGFKNTGELFF. Here the CDR3 DNA reads TGTGCCAGCAGCTTGGGCTTTAAGAACACCGGGGAGCTGTTTTTT. This chain connects TRBV7-2 to TRBJ2-2, with no clear D. V shed 3 bases and J shed 1 base, with 9 bases lying between them. The CDR3 length is 15 residues. Per germline, CDR1 SGHTA and CDR2 FQGNSA.

The chain has TRBV6-5 and TRBJ2-7; 7 positions agree with TRBD1. The CDR3 consists of 14 residues. Germline-derived CDR1 and CDR2 are MNHEY and SVGAGI. Germline trimming cut 5 bases from V and 3 bases from J; bases unmatched to any gene: 7. The CDR3 DNA is TGTGCCAGCAGTCTAGACAGGGCAAGCTACGAGCAGTACTTC. It codes for CASSLDRASYEQYF.

This clone has a single count. The genes are TRBV29-1 and TRBJ1-2; 10 positions agree with TRBD1. Germline CDR1 SQVTM, CDR2 ANQGSEA. The CDR3 runs 14 residues. After removal of 6 bases from V and 5 bases from J, the junction contained 9 bases not matched to a gene. CDR3 DNA: TGCAGCGTGGGACAGGGGCCGAGTCGTTATGGCTACACCTTC. Translating gives CSVGQGPSRYGYTF. Full variable domain (outside the CDR3, taken from reference TRBV29-1 and TRBJ1-2): SAVISQKPSRDICQRGTSLTIQCQVDSQVTMMFWYRQQPGQSLTLIATANQGSEATYESGFVIDKFPISRPNLTFSTLTVSNMSPEDSSIYLCSVGQGPSRYGYTFGSGTRLTVV.

The CDR3 DNA is TGTGCCAGCAGCCAAGATGGGAAGGATACAGATACGCAGTATTTT. This sequence encodes CASSQDGKDTDTQYF. The J gene is TRBJ2-3, the V gene TRBV4-2; D unresolved. The germline V and J ends were trimmed by 0 bases and 3 bases, with 10 bases remaining between them. The CDR3 runs 15 residues. Germline CDR1 and CDR2: LGHNA and YNFKEQ.

The chain joins TRBV14 to TRBJ1-2; D ambiguous. This CDR3 is 15 amino acids long. Germline loops: CDR1 SGHDN, CDR2 FVKESK. V lost 1 base and J 4 bases, leaving 13 bases between the germline ends. CDR3 DNA: TGTGCCAGCAGCCAAGGTTTCCAGGCCTTCTATGGCTACACCTTC. This translates into CASSQGFQAFYGYTF. Complete variable domain (other parts from reference TRBV14 and TRBJ1-2): EAGVTQFPSHSVIEKGQTVTLRCDPISGHDNLYWYRRVMGKEIKFLLHFVKESKQDESGMPNNRFLAERTGGTYSTLKVQPAELEDSGVYFCASSQGFQAFYGYTFGSGTRLTVV.

The genes are TRBV6-5 and TRBJ1-2; the match to TRBD1 covers 7 bases. The CDR3 is 14 amino acids. Unmatched junction bases numbered 8, after V lost 6 bases and J lost 4 bases. Germline assignment: CDR1 MNHEY and CDR2 SVGAGI. CDR3 DNA: TGTGCCAGCAGCGATAGACAGGGTAGCTATGGCTACACCTTC. It encodes CASSDRQGSYGYTF.

This chain uses TRBV6-5 with TRBJ2-5; TRBD1 aligns across 10 bases. The CDR3 spans 16 residues. In germline, CDR1 is MNHEY, CDR2 SVGAGI. With V trimmed by 4 bases and J by 4 bases, 9 bases remained unmatched. The CDR3 protein is CASSFSSTGGIETQYF. The CDR3 DNA follows: TGTGCCAGCAGTTTTTCTTCGACAGGGGGCATAGAGACCCAGTACTTC.

The chain joins TRBV14 to TRBJ2-1, with unresolved D. Germline V gives CDR1 SGHDN, CDR2 FVKESK. V lost 1 base and J 0 bases, leaving 10 bases between the germline ends. The CDR3 sequence is 16 residues long. CDR3 loop: CASSQVPLSSYNEQFF. CDR3 bases: TGTGCCAGCAGCCAAGTACCCCTTAGCTCCTACAATGAGCAGTTCTTC.

V gene TRBV19 combines with J gene TRBJ2-5, with 7 bases matching TRBD1. V gave up 4 bases and J gave up 5 bases; unmatched junction bases: 10. The germline gives CDR1 LNHDA, CDR2 SQIVND (reference sequence). This CDR3 has 15 amino acids. CDR3 region: CASSSNRGQGETQYF. CDR3 sequence (DNA): TGTGCCAGTAGTAGCAACAGGGGACAAGGGGAGACCCAGTACTTC.

This chain links TRBV4-2 with TRBJ2-7, with TRBD2 matching 9 bases. CDR1 LGHNA and CDR2 YNFKEQ come from the germline V gene. The CDR3 totals 12 residues. J was trimmed by 7 bases and V by 2 bases; bases with no gene match: 0. In DNA, the CDR3 is TGTGCCAGCAGCCAACTAGCGGGGGAGCAGTACTTC. Amino acid sequence: CASSQLAGEQYF.

This sequence joins TRBV29-1 and TRBJ1-1, with a tentative D call TRBD1 (6 bases). The CDR3 contains 16 residues. CDR1 is SQVTM and CDR2 is ANQGSEA in the germline V gene. V shed 0 bases and J shed 1 base, with 15 bases lying between them. DNA for the CDR3: TGCAGCGTTGAAGATCACTCCAGGGGATGGAACACTGAAGCTTTCTTT. Residues: CSVEDHSRGWNTEAFF. Using reference TRBV29-1 and TRBJ1-1 for the parts outside the CDR3, the full variable domain is SAVISQKPSRDICQRGTSLTIQCQVDSQVTMMFWYRQQPGQSLTLIATANQGSEATYESGFVIDKFPISRPNLTFSTLTVSNMSPEDSSIYLCSVEDHSRGWNTEAFFGQGTRLTVV.

V is TRBV7-5 and J is TRBJ1-2; the table names TRBD1, a call not compared with the DNA. TRBV7-5 is given as a pseudogene. This CDR3 is 13 amino acids long. The CDR3 DNA follows: TGTGCCAGAAGCTCGACACTCAACTATGGCTACACCTTC. It translates to CARSSTLNYGYTF.

This clone was picked up one time. V usage is TRBV6-5 and J usage is TRBJ1-1; a weak D match, TRBD1 (6 bases). Germline CDR1 MNHEY, CDR2 SVGAGI. Trimming pared 5 bases from V and 4 bases from J, leaving 17 bases between. The CDR3 extends over 15 amino acids. The CDR3 bases are TGTGCCAGCAGTGGAACACAGGGCGGGAGCACTGAAGCTTTCTTT. Amino acid sequence: CASSGTQGGSTEAFF.

The chain couples TRBV5-1 to TRBJ1-2; 7 bases line up with TRBD1. Germline CDR1 is SGHRS and CDR2 is YFSETQ. The CDR3 is made up of 15 amino acids. After removal of 4 bases from V and 8 bases from J, the junction contained 14 bases not matched to a gene. For the CDR3, the DNA is TGCGCCAGCAGCCTGGCGCCGACAGGGTCGAACGGCTACACCTTC. Protein product: CASSLAPTGSNGYTF.

CDR3 amino acids: CASSLAGTVRGNTIYF. For the CDR3, the DNA is TGCGCCAGCAGCTTGGCGGGAACAGTTCGGGGAAACACCATATATTTT. The chain recombines TRBV5-1 with TRBJ1-3; D gene ambiguous. Per germline, CDR1 SGHRS and CDR2 YFSETQ. Trimming removed 0 bases from V and 4 bases from J, with 14 bases in between. The CDR3 is made up of 16 amino acids. The full variable domain, its missing parts supplied by reference TRBV5-1 and TRBJ1-3, is KAGVTQTPRYLIKTRGQQVTLSCSPISGHRSVSWYQQTPGQGLQFLFEYFSETQRNKGNFPGRFSGRQFSNSRSEMNVSTLELGDSALYLCASSLAGTVRGNTIYFGEGSWLTVV.

CDR3 nucleotide sequence: TGTGCCAGCAGCTTAGCGGGGCCATCCTCTGGAAACACCATATATTTT. Protein sequence: CASSLAGPSSGNTIYF. The chain has TRBV7-9 and TRBJ1-3; a possible D gene is TRBD1 (5 bases). CDR1 is SEHNR and CDR2 is FQNEAQ in the germline V gene (reference sequence). The CDR3 loop spans 16 amino acids. The V gene lost 0 bases and the J gene lost 0 bases, with 9 bases spanning the gap.

The rearrangement uses TRBV29-1 and TRBJ2-3; no clear D. Germline CDR1 is SQVTM and CDR2 is ANQGSEA. This CDR3 comprises 13 residues. V lost 0 bases and J 5 bases, leaving 9 bases between the germline ends. For the CDR3, the DNA is TGCAGCGTTGAAGATTCTGGAGTAGATACGCAGTATTTT. Protein sequence: CSVEDSGVDTQYF.

The J gene is TRBJ2-7, the V gene TRBV4-1, with a weak D call TRBD1 (5 bases). Germline V CDR1 and CDR2: MGHRA, YSYEKL. V lost 5 bases to trimming and J lost 0 bases, with 14 bases between them. The CDR3 runs 15 residues. The CDR3 reads CASSAGWAASYEQYF. The CDR3 DNA reads TGCGCCAGCAGCGCAGGGTGGGCGGCCTCCTACGAGCAGTACTTC.